These 23 T cell receptor beta chains were all obtained from the same sample, sequenced in a study of blood T cell repertoires in COVID-19. TCRdb keeps only in-frame clones here, not all; method: immunoSEQ multiplex PCR. In the table there are about 440,000 clones, more than 85% of which are singletons. The sample comprised peripheral blood. The receptors were sampled from a woman in her thirties with acute or convalescent COVID-19.

This chain connects TRBV6-5 to TRBJ1-1, with D possibly TRBD1 on 6 matching bases. CDR1 is MNHEY, CDR2 SVGAGI, per germline. Trimming cost V 7 bases and J 3 bases, with 12 bases left between them. The CDR3 runs 13 residues. The CDR3 loop reads CASKTGPHTEAFF. The DNA of the CDR3 is TGTGCCAGCAAAACAGGGCCCCACACTGAAGCTTTCTTT.

The chain joins TRBV9 to TRBJ2-3, with 8 bases matching TRBD1. The length of the CDR3 is 13 residues. Germline CDR1 reads SGDLS; CDR2 reads YYNGEE. With V trimmed by 3 bases and J by 4 bases, 1 base remained unmatched. The CDR3 here is CASSGQGPDTQYF. CDR3 bases: TGTGCCAGCAGCGGACAGGGGCCAGATACGCAGTATTTT.

This rearrangement joins TRBV4-1 to TRBJ2-5; D call uncertain. The CDR3 spans 14 residues. Germline CDR1 reads MGHRA; CDR2 reads YSYEKL. V shed 0 bases and J shed 2 bases, with 7 bases lying between them. The CDR3 region has the DNA TGCGCCAGCAGCCAAGAAGTCACTCAAGAGACCCAGTACTTC. Its protein product is CASSQEVTQETQYF.

This clone was counted a single time. This chain connects TRBV30 to TRBJ1-5, with no clear D. The germline gives CDR1 GTSNPN, CDR2 SVGIG (reference sequence). The CDR3 spans 15 residues. The V end lost 0 bases, the J end lost 4 bases, and 13 bases lay between the germline ends. The CDR3 DNA reads as TGTGCCTGGAGTGTTACTGCGGGAGTAAATCAGCCCCAGCATTTT. This sequence encodes CAWSVTAGVNQPQHF. Looking up the rest from reference TRBV30 and TRBJ1-5 gives the full variable domain: SQTIHQWPATLVQPVGSPLSLECTVEGTSNPNLYWYRQAAGRGLQLLFYSVGIGQISSEVPQNLSASRPQDRQFILSSKKLLLSDSGFYLCAWSVTAGVNQPQHFGDGTRLSIL.

This clone has only one observation. V and J are TRBV7-3 and TRBJ2-2; 9 bases are a match to TRBD2. Losses at the gene ends were 5 bases for V and 3 bases for J; bases not matched to a gene: 10. Germline-derived CDR1 and CDR2 are SGHTA and FQGTGA. CDR3 length equals 17 residues. This chain's CDR3 is CASSHLRGGADTGELFF. CDR3 nucleotides: TGTGCCAGCAGCCACCTTCGCGGGGGGGCCGACACCGGGGAGCTGTTTTTT.

This chain joins TRBV27 and TRBJ2-7; perhaps TRBD2 as D (5 bases). Germline-derived CDR1 and CDR2 are MNHEY and SMNVEV (reference sequence). The length of the CDR3 is 10 residues. Trimming removed 3 bases from V and 11 bases from J, with 8 bases in between. The CDR3 bases are TGTGCCAGCAGTTTCATCGGGGAGTACTTC. It specifies CASSFIGEYF.

J is TRBJ2-1 and V is TRBV9; D gene uncertain. Trimming took 4 bases from V and 4 from J, leaving 18 bases between them. The germline CDR1 and CDR2 sequences are SGDLS and YYNGEE. The CDR3 loop spans 16 amino acids. The CDR3 sequence: CASSPGLHLTYNEQFF. CDR3 bases: TGTGCCAGCAGCCCAGGTTTGCACCTCACTTACAATGAGCAGTTCTTC.

This rearrangement joins TRBV28 to TRBJ2-3; D is possibly TRBD1 (6 bases). Germline-derived CDR1 and CDR2 are MDHEN and SYDVKM. The V gene lost 10 bases and the J gene lost 2 bases, with 10 bases spanning the gap. The CDR3 is 12 amino acids. CDR3 amino acids: CATGQSTDTQYF. DNA for the CDR3: TGTGCCACCGGACAGTCCACAGATACGCAGTATTTT.

This chain joins TRBV9 and TRBJ2-1; 11 positions match TRBD2. The CDR3 runs 15 residues. V gave up 4 bases and J gave up 8 bases; unmatched junction bases: 8. CDR1 is SGDLS and CDR2 is YYNGEE in the germline V gene. This CDR3 reads CASSHSGGALDEQFF. In nucleotides, the CDR3 is TGTGCCAGCAGCCATAGCGGGGGGGCTTTGGATGAGCAGTTCTTC. Full variable domain (rest looked up from reference TRBV9 and TRBJ2-1): DSGVTQTPKHLITATGQRVTLRCSPRSGDLSVYWYQQSLDQGLQFLIQYYNGEERAKGNILERFSAQQFPDLHSELNLSSLELGDSALYFCASSHSGGALDEQFFGPGTRLTVL.

The chain links TRBV10-3 to TRBJ2-1; TRBD2 matches at 14 bases. V shed 3 bases, J shed 14 bases, and the junction held 9 bases outside the gene matches. The germline gives CDR1 ENHRY, CDR2 SYGVKD. The CDR3 covers 15 residues. The CDR3 region has the DNA TGTGCCATCAGTGATGTGAGACTAGCGGGGGGGCGAAAGTTCTTC. Its protein is CAISDVRLAGGRKFF.

The V and J genes are TRBV6-5 and TRBJ1-1, with no clear D. V lost 4 bases to trimming and J lost 3 bases, with 6 bases between them. Germline CDR1 and CDR2: MNHEY and SVGAGI. The CDR3 runs to 12 residues. The CDR3 sequence: CASSSLYTEAFF. The CDR3 DNA reads TGTGCCAGCAGTTCCTTATACACTGAAGCTTTCTTT.

A note on this clone: Other nucleotide sequences from this sample produce the same CDR3. V and J are TRBV30 and TRBJ2-1; D gene ambiguous. The V end was cut by 4 bases, the J end by 5 bases, with 6 bases between. This CDR3 is 11 amino acids long. Germline V CDR1 and CDR2: GTSNPN, SVGIG (reference sequence). CDR3 in amino acids: CAWTGNNEQFF. As DNA, the CDR3 is TGTGCCTGGACAGGAAACAATGAGCAGTTCTTC.

The CDR3 here is CASGDGTVGDTQYF. The CDR3 nucleotides read TGCGCCAGCGGGGACGGGACAGTTGGAGATACGCAGTATTTT. The V gene is TRBV5-1, the J gene TRBJ2-3; 7 bases agree with TRBD1. CDR1 SGHRS and CDR2 YFSETQ come from the germline V gene. Trimming removed 7 bases from V and 5 bases from J; junction bases left unmatched: 10. This CDR3 is 14 amino acids long.

V is TRBV5-1 and J is TRBJ2-1; D uncertain. Germline V gene lookup returns CDR1 SGHRS and CDR2 YFSETQ. V was pared by 4 bases and J by 5 bases, with 7 bases between. The CDR3 extends over 12 amino acids. CDR3 in DNA: TGCGCCAGCAGCCCATCTAACAATGAGCAGTTCTTC. Its translation: CASSPSNNEQFF.

A few counts support this clone. The chain combines TRBV30 with TRBJ1-5; D is unresolved. Germline loops: CDR1 GTSNPN, CDR2 SVGIG (reference sequence). This CDR3 contains 13 residues. The V and J ends lost 2 bases and 0 bases respectively, with 5 bases between them. The CDR3 bases are TGTGCCTGGAGTTCTTTTAGCAATCAGCCCCAGCATTTT. Translated: CAWSSFSNQPQHF.

This clone came up many times. This rearrangement joins TRBV10-3 to TRBJ1-1; 8 bases map to TRBD1. CDR3 length: 12 residues. The ends lost 11 bases at V and 4 bases at J; junction bases unmatched: 6. Germline V CDR1 and CDR2: ENHRY, SYGVKD. CDR3 in amino acids: CAVRTGSTEAFF. DNA for the CDR3: TGTGCCGTTAGGACAGGGAGCACTGAAGCTTTCTTT.

The V and J genes are TRBV3-1 (or the pseudogene TRBV3-2) and TRBJ2-6, with 7 bases fitting TRBD1. Losses at the gene ends were 6 bases for V and 2 bases for J; bases not matched to a gene: 7. The germline CDR1 and CDR2 sequences are LGHDT and YNNKEL (reference sequence). CDR3 length: 16 amino acids. The CDR3 DNA is TGTGCCAGCAGTCCTCACCAGGGGGCTGGGGCCAACGTCCTGACTTTC. Its translation: CASSPHQGAGANVLTF.

The CDR3 sequence: CAWSEDINSPLHF. In DNA form, the CDR3 reads TGTGCCTGGAGTGAGGACATTAATTCACCCCTCCACTTT. V is TRBV30 and J is TRBJ1-6, with TRBD1 as a possible D gene (5 bases). The V end lost 1 base, the J end lost 6 bases, and 7 bases lay between the germline ends. The germline CDR1 and CDR2 sequences are GTSNPN and SVGIG (reference sequence). The CDR3 runs to 13 residues.

The rearrangement joins TRBV10-3 to TRBJ2-1, with D perhaps matching TRBD1 (5 bases). V shed 0 bases and J shed 4 bases, with 13 bases lying between them. Germline CDR1 ENHRY, CDR2 SYGVKD. The CDR3 covers 16 residues. The CDR3 bases are TGTGCCATCAGTGAGTCAGGGCAGGGAACGTACAATGAGCAGTTCTTC. It translates to CAISESGQGTYNEQFF.

This sequence joins TRBV15 and TRBJ2-3; D might be TRBD2 (6 bases). Trimming removed 4 bases from V and 2 bases from J, with 13 bases in between. The CDR3 spans 15 residues. The germline gives CDR1 LNHNV, CDR2 YYDKDF (reference sequence). The CDR3 DNA follows: TGTGCCACCAGCACCCCCGGGAGCTCCACAGATACGCAGTATTTT. Its translation is CATSTPGSSTDTQYF.

The chain is built from TRBV9 and TRBJ2-3, with D possibly being TRBD2 (5 bases). Germline V gives CDR1 SGDLS, CDR2 YYNGEE. The ends were cut back, 3 bases at V and 0 bases at J, with 11 bases in the middle. The CDR3 sequence is 15 residues long. DNA for the CDR3: TGTGCCAGCAGCGCCAGTGACTACAGCACAGATACGCAGTATTTT. Its translation is CASSASDYSTDTQYF. Looking up the rest from reference TRBV9 and TRBJ2-3 gives the full variable domain: DSGVTQTPKHLITATGQRVTLRCSPRSGDLSVYWYQQSLDQGLQFLIQYYNGEERAKGNILERFSAQQFPDLHSELNLSSLELGDSALYFCASSASDYSTDTQYFGPGTRLTVL.

The CDR3 is CASSTMGQGMGAFF. CDR3 in DNA: TGCGCCAGCAGCACAATGGGACAGGGGATGGGAGCTTTCTTT. The chain links TRBV5-1 to TRBJ1-1; 10 bases fit TRBD1. Germline V gene sequence: CDR1 SGHRS, CDR2 YFSETQ. The CDR3 length is 14 residues. J lost 10 bases, V lost 4 bases, and 10 bases had no gene match.

This clone was observed once. The chain couples TRBV19 to TRBJ2-3, with TRBD1 as a possible D gene (5 bases). The V gene lost 8 bases and the J gene lost 1 base, with 10 bases spanning the gap. The CDR3 is 13 residues long. Germline lookup yields CDR1 LNHDA and CDR2 SQIVND (reference sequence). In DNA, the CDR3 is TGTGCCAGTCTCAGGGCCGGCACAGATACGCAGTATTTT. As protein: CASLRAGTDTQYF.